This TCR beta chain appears in the sequencing data of a study of T-cell reconstitution after alpha-beta-depleted transplantation in children. CDR3 length equals 15 residues. Germline V gene data show CDR1 as SEHNR and CDR2 as FQNEAQ (reference sequence). The germline V and J ends were trimmed by 6 bases and 0 bases, with 14 bases remaining between them. Unique molecular identifiers were used in preparing the TCRbeta library. TCRdb passed the PCR reads through MiXCR, listing each CDR3 protein once. The sample lists 230,000 or so distinct CDR3 sequences, approximately 12% occurring once. This clonotype was seen a handful of times.

The rearrangement links TRBV7-9 to TRBJ2-5, with D perhaps TRBD1 (7 bases). The receptor comes from a human donor who donated a stem cell graft to a child with acute lymphoblastic leukemia. Sequenced here: PBMCs from the stem cell graft donor, sampled from the stem cell graft. The chain's CDR3 is CASREGQTYQETQYF. CDR3 in DNA: TGTGCCAGCAGGGAGGGACAGACTTACCAAGAGACCCAGTACTTC.